This T cell receptor (beta chain) emerged from a study of vaccination effects on CD4 cells after COVID-19. Expansion with viral peptide pools was applied to antigen-specific CD4+ T cells by the ViraFEST assay prior to sequencing. Having been cultured for approximately ten days, the cells underwent CD4+ T cell isolation. Two doses of BNT162b2 or mRNA-1273 vaccine were administered to participants. Note on this clone: Its matching antigen is unknown.

TCRdb keeps only in-frame clones here, not all; method: immunoSEQ multiplex PCR. This sample has more than 65,000 clones, with 81% found just once. The receptor comes from a human donor who received a COVID-19 vaccine. Sample: CD4+ T cells from PBMCs cultured with HCoV-229E spike peptides, taken after COVID-19 vaccination.

The DNA for the CDR3 is TGTGCCAGCAGCGACCGAAAGGACAGCCGAGGCATGTCAAAAGAGACCCAGTACTTC. This codes for CASSDRKDSRGMSKETQYF. The V call is TRBV3-1 (or the pseudogene TRBV3-2), the J call TRBJ2-5, with D perhaps TRBD1 (6 bases). Germline V gene data show CDR1 as LGHDT and CDR2 as YNNKEL (reference sequence). The germline V and J ends were trimmed by 5 bases and 3 bases, with 28 bases remaining between them. This CDR3 region has 19 residues.